Below, 25 T cell receptor beta chains from the same sample are listed, as sequenced in a study of T cells in Graves' hyperthyroidism and ophthalmopathy. Researchers took RNA transcripts and amplified the TCR beta CDR3 regions from them. The primer set for the first-round RT-PCR of the TCR CDR3 was HTBI. Via MiXCR, TCRdb re-called the multiplex PCR reads, giving one row per CDR3 protein. The sample holds hundreds of thousands of distinct CDR3 sequences, just under 45% seen once. Specimen: peripheral blood or thyroid tissue (not recorded which). The receptor source for this set is an adult man with Graves' disease, either hyperthyroidism or ophthalmopathy (not recorded which).

This chain joins TRBV4-2 and TRBJ1-6, with D tentatively TRBD1 (5 bases). This CDR3 is 15 amino acids long. Trimming took 4 bases from V and 13 from J, leaving 20 bases between them. The germline CDR1 and CDR2 sequences are LGHNA and YNFKEQ. The CDR3 region is CASSPQGLASSPLHF. In DNA, the CDR3 is TGTGCCAGCAGCCCCCAGGGCCTGGCCTCTTCGCCCCTCCACTTT.

Concerning this clonotype itself: One base away lies a much larger clone, so this may be a sequencing read error. J is TRBJ1-6 and V is TRBV7-8, with 8 bases matching TRBD1. The CDR3 covers 15 residues. Germline values: CDR1 SGHVS, CDR2 FQNEAQ. The chain's CDR3 is CAGSPRTGLNSPLHF. As DNA, the CDR3 is TGTGCCGGCAGCCCAAGGACAGGGCTCAATTCACCCCTCCACTTT.

At least ten counts were recorded for this clonotype. The chain links TRBV15 to TRBJ1-5; D unclear. The length of the CDR3 is 14 residues. With 5 bases removed from V and 6 bases from J, the gap between germline ends came to 14 bases. Germline V gene lookup returns CDR1 LNHNV and CDR2 YYDKDF (reference sequence). CDR3 nucleotide sequence: TGTGCCACCAGCGTAGCAGGATCTGGTCAGCCCCAGCATTTT. Translating it yields CATSVAGSGQPQHF.

Comment on this clonotype: Given the absence of the conserved phenylalanine or tryptophan at the CDR3 end, a read error is likely. The CDR3 loop reads CASTLTGMNTEAFS. CDR3 nucleotide sequence: TGTGCCAGCACCCTGACAGGGATGAACACTGAAGCTTTCTCA. V usage is TRBV7-8 and J usage is TRBJ1-1; 7 bases match TRBD1. Germline V CDR1 and CDR2: SGHVS, FQNEAQ. After removal of 7 bases from V and 0 bases from J, the junction contained 5 bases not matched to a gene. This CDR3 contains 14 residues.

This clonotype has at least ten counts. The V call is TRBV20-1, the J call TRBJ1-1, with D uncertain. Germline-derived CDR1 and CDR2 are DFQATT and SNEGSKA (reference sequence). Trimming took 3 bases from V and 4 from J, leaving 6 bases between them. The CDR3 is made up of 11 amino acids. The DNA for the CDR3 is TGCAGTGCTAGTGAGCCCACTGAAGCTTTCTTT. Its translation: CSASEPTEAFF.

The chain recombines TRBV25-1 with TRBJ1-2; a possible D gene is TRBD1 (5 bases). CDR3 length: 12 amino acids. Trimming stripped 10 bases from V and 7 bases from J, with 16 bases between. Germline V CDR1 and CDR2: MGHDK, SYGVNS. CDR3 sequence: CAILGDQGGYTF. The CDR3 DNA reads as TGTGCCATCCTAGGGGATCAGGGTGGCTACACCTTC.

This clonotype occurred many times. V usage is TRBV5-1 and J usage is TRBJ1-2; D may be TRBD1 (5 bases). The CDR3 extends over 13 amino acids. In germline, CDR1 is SGHRS, CDR2 YFSETQ. V lost 0 bases, J lost 8 bases, and 11 bases lay in between. The CDR3 DNA reads as TGCGCCAGCAGCTTGGATACGGGGCAAGGCTACACCTTC. This sequence encodes CASSLDTGQGYTF.

This clonotype turned up a few times. The chain is built from TRBV20-1 and TRBJ2-2, with 7 bases lining up with TRBD2. This CDR3 is 13 amino acids long. V shed 5 bases and J 11 bases; nucleotides not matched to a gene: 11. CDR1 and CDR2 (germline): DFQATT, SNEGSKA (reference sequence). The CDR3 is CSAPQTGEGELFF. Here the CDR3 DNA reads TGCAGTGCTCCCCAAACGGGGGAGGGAGAGCTGTTTTTT.

V usage is TRBV29-1 and J usage is TRBJ2-7; tentative D call: TRBD1 (5 bases). The V gene's germline CDR1 is SQVTM and CDR2 ANQGSEA. The CDR3 runs 14 residues. Trimming cost V 3 bases and J 5 bases, with 17 bases left between them. The CDR3 nucleotides read TGCAGCGTTGAGTCCAGGGAAAAGTTCCACGAGCAGTACTTC. It yields the protein CSVESREKFHEQYF.

Note on this clonotype: Given the absence of the conserved phenylalanine or tryptophan at the CDR3 end, a read error is likely. Because the CDR3's place on the DNA is in doubt, the DNA is left out and the CDR3 is given as listed by TCRdb. The V gene is TRBV20-1, the J gene TRBJ1-4; TRBD1, the table's D call, was not compared with the DNA. The CDR3 totals 8 residues, both ends included. CDR1 is DFQATT, CDR2 SNEGSKA, per germline (reference sequence). The CDR3 reads CSCTGVFS.

This clonotype came up many times. This sequence joins TRBV5-1 and TRBJ1-5; no reliable D call. V lost 0 bases, J lost 7 bases, and 11 bases lay in between. This CDR3 is 14 amino acids long. Germline V gene data show CDR1 as SGHRS and CDR2 as YFSETQ. CDR3 amino acids: CASSLDGDLQPQHF. The CDR3 region has the DNA TGCGCCAGCAGCTTGGACGGGGATTTACAGCCCCAGCATTTT.

The CDR3 coding sequence is TGTGCCAGCTTCGCCACAGATACGCAGTATTTT. Residues: CASFATDTQYF. The chain joins TRBV6-1 to TRBJ2-3; D unresolved. Germline V CDR1 and CDR2: MNHNS, SASEGT. Deletions cut 8 bases from V and 2 bases from J, with 5 bases between. The CDR3 has 11 residues.

To note about this clonotype: A read error may explain this, as a much larger clone is one base away. The chain links TRBV2 to TRBJ1-2; D unresolved. V lost 8 bases, J lost 9 bases, and 10 bases lay in between. Germline V gene data show CDR1 as SNHLY and CDR2 as FYNNEI. The CDR3 is 10 amino acids. The CDR3 coding sequence is TGTGCCAGCGTGGATAGTCGCTACACCTTC. Residues: CASVDSRYTF.

This clonotype was detected a few times. V is TRBV29-1 and J is TRBJ1-4, with a weak D call TRBD1 (5 bases). The CDR3 covers 15 residues. Germline V gives CDR1 SQVTM, CDR2 ANQGSEA. The V end was cut by 7 bases, the J end by 4 bases, with 19 bases between. The CDR3 spells CSARVSGPDNEKLFF. For the CDR3, the DNA is TGCAGCGCCCGCGTTTCGGGACCCGATAATGAAAAACTGTTTTTT.

In its sample, this clonotype was seen a few times. This chain connects TRBV19 to TRBJ1-1; D is unresolved. Trimming removed 7 bases at V and 0 bases at J, with 15 bases between. Germline V CDR1 and CDR2: LNHDA, SQIVND (reference sequence). The CDR3 consists of 15 residues. This CDR3 reads CASTLDGFMNTEAFF. Here the CDR3 DNA reads TGTGCCAGTACCCTGGACGGATTTATGAACACTGAAGCTTTCTTT.

The chain has TRBV19 and TRBJ1-1, with D hard to call. This CDR3 is 15 amino acids long. Trimming stripped 2 bases from V and 0 bases from J, with 10 bases between. The V gene's germline CDR1 is LNHDA and CDR2 SQIVND (reference sequence). The CDR3 nucleotides read TGTGCCAGTAGTATACAGGTGTTAGTGAACACTGAAGCTTTCTTT. Its protein product is CASSIQVLVNTEAFF.

The chain joins TRBV5-4 to TRBJ2-7; 7 nucleotides align to TRBD1. With V trimmed by 4 bases and J by 1 base, 8 bases remained unmatched. CDR3 length equals 15 residues. Germline values: CDR1 SGHNT, CDR2 YYREEE (reference sequence). As DNA, the CDR3 is TGTGCCAGCAGCCTAAACAGGGGACCATCCTACGAGCAGTACTTC. It translates to CASSLNRGPSYEQYF.

On this clonotype: A single base separates this from a much larger clone, so it may be a read error. The chain links TRBV6-1 to TRBJ1-6; D is unresolved. Trimming pared 4 bases from V and 8 bases from J, leaving 9 bases between. The CDR3 extends over 13 amino acids. Germline CDR1 is MNHNS and CDR2 is SASEGT. The CDR3 DNA sequence: TGTGCCAGCAGTGGGGTTGGGGATTCACCCCTCCACTTT. Translated, it gives CASSGVGDSPLHF.

This sequence joins TRBV9 and TRBJ2-5; a weak D match, TRBD2 (5 bases). The closer fit of TRBJ2-7 to the DNA end suggests the J call may be wrong. This CDR3 comprises 13 residues. The V gene's germline CDR1 is SGDLS and CDR2 YYNGEE. The CDR3 protein is CASSAKSGYEQYF. CDR3 bases: TGTGCCAGCAGCGCGAAGAGCGGCTACGAGCAGTACTTC.

Remarks on this clonotype: At one of its ends the junction is not consistent with the germline gene, which may arise from a read error. This chain uses TRBV20-1 with TRBJ1-2; D perhaps matches TRBD1 (6 bases). In germline, CDR1 is DFQATT, CDR2 SNEGSKA (reference sequence). This CDR3 is 14 amino acids long. The CDR3 is CSARDHGQTYCYTF. CDR3 DNA: TGCAGTGCTAGAGATCACGGACAGACCTATTGCTACACCTTC.

This clonotype occurred many times. The J gene is TRBJ1-5, the V gene TRBV10-3, with a weak D call TRBD1 (6 bases). The CDR3 totals 13 residues. V was pared by 3 bases and J by 7 bases, with 10 bases between. The germline gives CDR1 ENHRY, CDR2 SYGVKD. This CDR3 reads CAISDSGGQPQHF. The CDR3 DNA reads TGTGCCATCAGTGATTCTGGGGGCCAGCCCCAGCATTTT.

The chain uses TRBV2 and TRBJ1-2, with TRBD1 identical over 8 bases. Per the germline V gene, CDR1 is SNHLY and CDR2 is FYNNEI. The CDR3 sequence is 14 residues long. The V and J ends lost 5 bases and 8 bases, in that order; junction bases with no gene match: 10. The CDR3 loop reads CASSFGTGPQGYTF. Here the CDR3 DNA reads TGTGCCAGCAGTTTCGGGACAGGCCCTCAGGGCTACACCTTC.

Points on this clonotype: An end of the junction differs from the germline gene, which may be a read error. The V gene is TRBV19, the J gene TRBJ1-2, with 7 positions matching TRBD1. The CDR3 has 14 residues. CDR1 and CDR2 from the germline V gene are LNHDA and SQIVND (reference sequence). CDR3 residues: CASRSMGQPYGHTF. The CDR3 nucleotides are TGTGCCAGTAGGTCCATGGGACAGCCCTATGGCCACACCTTC.

This clonotype was recorded only once. The CDR3 reads CASSEARAAGAFF. CDR3 in DNA: TGTGCCAGCAGTGAGGCCAGGGCGGCTGGCGCTTTCTTT. This chain joins TRBV6-1 and TRBJ1-1, with D possibly matching TRBD1 (5 bases). V was trimmed by 3 bases and J by 11 bases, leaving 16 bases between them. The CDR3 contains 13 residues. The germline CDR1 and CDR2 sequences are MNHNS and SASEGT.

The V gene is TRBV6-1, the J gene TRBJ2-7, with D unclear. V was shortened by 2 bases and J by 0 bases, with 8 bases between the two germline ends. This CDR3 comprises 14 residues. Per the germline V gene, CDR1 is MNHNS and CDR2 is SASEGT. The CDR3 loop is CASSERKASYEQYF. Written as DNA, the CDR3 is TGTGCCAGCAGTGAAAGGAAGGCCTCCTACGAGCAGTACTTC.